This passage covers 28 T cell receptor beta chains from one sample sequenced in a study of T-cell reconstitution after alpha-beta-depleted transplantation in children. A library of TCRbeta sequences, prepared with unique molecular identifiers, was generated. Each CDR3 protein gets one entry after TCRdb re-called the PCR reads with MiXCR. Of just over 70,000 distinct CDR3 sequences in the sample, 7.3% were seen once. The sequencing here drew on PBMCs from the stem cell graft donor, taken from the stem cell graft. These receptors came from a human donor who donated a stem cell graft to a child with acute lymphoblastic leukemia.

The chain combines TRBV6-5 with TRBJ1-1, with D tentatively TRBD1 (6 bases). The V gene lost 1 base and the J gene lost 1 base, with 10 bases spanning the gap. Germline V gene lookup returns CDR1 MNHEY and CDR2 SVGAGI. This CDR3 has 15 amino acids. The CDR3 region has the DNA TGTGCCAGCAGTTACTTGGGACAATCGAACACTGAAGCTTTCTTT. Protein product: CASSYLGQSNTEAFF.

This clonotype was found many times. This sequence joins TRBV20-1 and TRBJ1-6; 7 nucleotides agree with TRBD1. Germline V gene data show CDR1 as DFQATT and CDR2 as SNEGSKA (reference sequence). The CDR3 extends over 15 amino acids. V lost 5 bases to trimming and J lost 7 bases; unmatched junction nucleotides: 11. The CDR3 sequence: CSAGGTDGNNSPLHF. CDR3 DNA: TGCAGTGCTGGAGGGACAGACGGAAACAATTCACCCCTCCACTTT.

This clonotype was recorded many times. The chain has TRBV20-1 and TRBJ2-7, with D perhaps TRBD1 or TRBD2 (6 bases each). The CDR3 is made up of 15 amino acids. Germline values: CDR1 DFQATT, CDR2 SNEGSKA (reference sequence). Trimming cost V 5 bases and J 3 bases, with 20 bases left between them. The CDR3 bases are TGCAGTGCTTACGTCCTGACGGGGGCGGGCTACGAGCAGTACTTC. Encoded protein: CSAYVLTGAGYEQYF.

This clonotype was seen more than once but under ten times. CDR3 in amino acids: CASSGLASDEQFF. For the CDR3, the DNA is TGTGCCAGCAGCGGACTAGCGTCGGATGAGCAGTTCTTC. The V call is TRBV9, the J call TRBJ2-1; TRBD2 matches 8 bases. Germline CDR1 is SGDLS and CDR2 is YYNGEE. CDR3 length equals 13 residues. The V gene end was trimmed by 3 bases and the J gene end by 8 bases; junction bases not matched to a gene: 4.

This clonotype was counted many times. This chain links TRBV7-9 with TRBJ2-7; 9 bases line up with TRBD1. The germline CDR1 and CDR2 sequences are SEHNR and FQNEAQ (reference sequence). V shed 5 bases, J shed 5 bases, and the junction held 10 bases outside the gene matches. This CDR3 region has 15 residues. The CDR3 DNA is TGTGCCAGCAGCGTCTCCGGGACAGGGACCGACGAGCAGTACTTC. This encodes CASSVSGTGTDEQYF.

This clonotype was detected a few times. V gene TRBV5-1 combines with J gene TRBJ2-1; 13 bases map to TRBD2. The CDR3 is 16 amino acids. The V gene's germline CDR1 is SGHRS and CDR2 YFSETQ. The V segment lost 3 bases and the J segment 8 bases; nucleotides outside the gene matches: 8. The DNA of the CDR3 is TGCGCCAGCAGCTGGAGGACTAGCGGGAGTGGATATGAGCAGTTCTTC. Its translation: CASSWRTSGSGYEQFF.

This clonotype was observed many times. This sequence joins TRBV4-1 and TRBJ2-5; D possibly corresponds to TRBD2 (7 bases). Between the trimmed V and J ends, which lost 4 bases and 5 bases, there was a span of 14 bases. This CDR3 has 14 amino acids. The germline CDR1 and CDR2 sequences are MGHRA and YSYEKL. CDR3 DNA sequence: TGCGCCAGCAGCCGCGGGGGCCCGGGTGAGACCCAGTACTTC. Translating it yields CASSRGGPGETQYF.

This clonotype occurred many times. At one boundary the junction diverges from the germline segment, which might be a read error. CDR3 sequence: CASSTEGASEALF. The CDR3 DNA reads TGTGCCAGCAGTACGGAGGGGGCGTCTGAAGCTCTCTTT. The rearrangement uses TRBV2 and TRBJ1-1; TRBD1 matches at 7 bases. Germline CDR1 reads SNHLY; CDR2 reads FYNNEI. The CDR3 is 13 amino acids.

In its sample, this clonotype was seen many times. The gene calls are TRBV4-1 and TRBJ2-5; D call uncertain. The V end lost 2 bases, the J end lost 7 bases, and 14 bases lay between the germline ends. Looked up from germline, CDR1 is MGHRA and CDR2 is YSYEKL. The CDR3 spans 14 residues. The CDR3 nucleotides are TGCGCCAGCAGCCAATGGCAGGCGGTGGGGACCCAGTACTTC. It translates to CASSQWQAVGTQYF.

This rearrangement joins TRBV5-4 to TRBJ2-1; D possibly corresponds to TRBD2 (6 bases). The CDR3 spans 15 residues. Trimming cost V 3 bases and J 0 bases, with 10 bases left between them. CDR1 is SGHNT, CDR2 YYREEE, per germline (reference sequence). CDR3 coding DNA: TGTGCCAGCAGCTCCGGGACTGACTCCTACAATGAGCAGTTCTTC. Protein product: CASSSGTDSYNEQFF.

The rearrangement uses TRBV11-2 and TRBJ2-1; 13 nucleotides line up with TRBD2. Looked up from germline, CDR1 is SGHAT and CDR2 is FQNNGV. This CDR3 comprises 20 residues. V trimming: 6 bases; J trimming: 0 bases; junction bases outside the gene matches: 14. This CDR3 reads CASSTNPGLAGRNSYNEQFF. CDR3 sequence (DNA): TGTGCCAGCAGTACGAATCCGGGACTAGCGGGGCGAAACTCCTACAATGAGCAGTTCTTC.

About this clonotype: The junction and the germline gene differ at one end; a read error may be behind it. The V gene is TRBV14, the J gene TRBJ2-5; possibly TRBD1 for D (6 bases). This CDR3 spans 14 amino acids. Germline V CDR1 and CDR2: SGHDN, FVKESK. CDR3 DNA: TGTGCCAGCAGCCGGGACACGGGGCAAGGGACCCAGTACTTC. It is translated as CASSRDTGQGTQYF.

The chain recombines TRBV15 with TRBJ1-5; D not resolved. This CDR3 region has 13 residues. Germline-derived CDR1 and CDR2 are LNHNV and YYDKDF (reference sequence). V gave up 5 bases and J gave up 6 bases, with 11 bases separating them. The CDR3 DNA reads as TGTGCCACCAGCGGCGATTTGGGTCAGCCCCAGCATTTT. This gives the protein CATSGDLGQPQHF.

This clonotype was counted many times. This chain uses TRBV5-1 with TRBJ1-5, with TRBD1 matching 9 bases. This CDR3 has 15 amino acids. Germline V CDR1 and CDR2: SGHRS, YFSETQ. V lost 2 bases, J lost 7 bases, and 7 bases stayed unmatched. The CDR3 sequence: CASSFTGGLGQPQHF. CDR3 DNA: TGCGCCAGCAGCTTCACAGGGGGCTTAGGGCAGCCCCAGCATTTT.

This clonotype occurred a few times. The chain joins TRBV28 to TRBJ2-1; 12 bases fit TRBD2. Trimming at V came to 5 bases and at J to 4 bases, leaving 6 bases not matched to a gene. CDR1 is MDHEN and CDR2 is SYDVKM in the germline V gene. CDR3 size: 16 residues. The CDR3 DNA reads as TGTGCCAGCAGTGCCTCCGGGACTAGCGGGTACAATGAGCAGTTCTTC. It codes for CASSASGTSGYNEQFF. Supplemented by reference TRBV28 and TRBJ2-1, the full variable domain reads DVKVTQSSRYLVKRTGEKVFLECVQDMDHENMFWYRQDPGLGLRLIYFSYDVKMKEKGDIPEGYSVSREKKERFSLILESASTNQTSMYLCASSASGTSGYNEQFFGPGTRLTVL.

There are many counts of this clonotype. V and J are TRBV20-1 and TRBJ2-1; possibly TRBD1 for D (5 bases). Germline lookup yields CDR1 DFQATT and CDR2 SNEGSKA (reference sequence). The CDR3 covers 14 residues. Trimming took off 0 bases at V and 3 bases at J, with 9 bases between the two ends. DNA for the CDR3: TGCAGTGCTAGAGACAGGGAACACTACAATGAGCAGTTCTTC. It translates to CSARDREHYNEQFF.

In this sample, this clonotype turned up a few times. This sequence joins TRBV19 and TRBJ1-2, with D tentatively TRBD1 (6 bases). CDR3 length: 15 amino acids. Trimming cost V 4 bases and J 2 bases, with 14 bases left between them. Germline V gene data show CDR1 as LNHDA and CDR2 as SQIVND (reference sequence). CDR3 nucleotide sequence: TGTGCCAGTAGTAAAAAACAGGGAACAAACTATGGCTACACCTTC. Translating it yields CASSKKQGTNYGYTF.

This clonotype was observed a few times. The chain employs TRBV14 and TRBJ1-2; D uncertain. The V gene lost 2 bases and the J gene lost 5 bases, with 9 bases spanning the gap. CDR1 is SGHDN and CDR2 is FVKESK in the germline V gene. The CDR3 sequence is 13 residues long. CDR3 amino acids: CASSQRDGYGYTF. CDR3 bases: TGTGCCAGCAGCCAACGTGACGGGTATGGCTACACCTTC.

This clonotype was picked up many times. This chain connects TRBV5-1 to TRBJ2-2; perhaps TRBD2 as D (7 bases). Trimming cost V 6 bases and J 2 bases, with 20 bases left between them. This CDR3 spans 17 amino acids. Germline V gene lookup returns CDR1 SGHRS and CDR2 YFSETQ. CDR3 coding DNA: TGCGCCAGCACCCCCGGACTTAGGGGGGGCAACACCGGGGAGCTGTTTTTT. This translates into CASTPGLRGGNTGELFF.

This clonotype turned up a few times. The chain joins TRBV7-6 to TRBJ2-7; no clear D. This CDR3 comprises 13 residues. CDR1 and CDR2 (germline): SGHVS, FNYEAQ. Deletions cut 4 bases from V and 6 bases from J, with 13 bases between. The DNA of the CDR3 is TGTGCCAGCAGCTCCACCCTCCTACGCGAGCAGTACTTC. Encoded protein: CASSSTLLREQYF.

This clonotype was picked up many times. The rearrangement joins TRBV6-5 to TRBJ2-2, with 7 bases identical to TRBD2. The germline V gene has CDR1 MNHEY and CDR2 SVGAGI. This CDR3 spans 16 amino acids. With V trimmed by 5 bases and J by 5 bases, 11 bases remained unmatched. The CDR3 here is CASSHLLAGRTGELFF. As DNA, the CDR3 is TGTGCCAGCAGTCACCTCTTAGCGGGCAGGACCGGGGAGCTGTTTTTT.

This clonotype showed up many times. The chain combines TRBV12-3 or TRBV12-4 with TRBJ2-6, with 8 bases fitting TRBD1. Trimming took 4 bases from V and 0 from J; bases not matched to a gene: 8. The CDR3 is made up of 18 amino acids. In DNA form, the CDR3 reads TGTGCCAGCAGTTCCCGGACAGGGCCATTCTCTGGGGCCAACGTCCTGACTTTC. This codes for CASSSRTGPFSGANVLTF.

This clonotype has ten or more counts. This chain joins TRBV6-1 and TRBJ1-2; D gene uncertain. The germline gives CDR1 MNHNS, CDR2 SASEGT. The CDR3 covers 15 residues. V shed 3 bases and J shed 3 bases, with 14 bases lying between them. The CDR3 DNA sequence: TGTGCCAGCAGTGACCAAGGAACCGATGACTATGGCTACACCTTC. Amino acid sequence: CASSDQGTDDYGYTF.

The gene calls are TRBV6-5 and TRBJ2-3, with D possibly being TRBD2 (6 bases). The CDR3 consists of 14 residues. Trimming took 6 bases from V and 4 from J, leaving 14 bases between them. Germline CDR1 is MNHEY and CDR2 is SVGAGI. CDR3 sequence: CASSPRGAADTQYF. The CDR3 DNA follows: TGTGCCAGCAGCCCCCGCGGGGCCGCAGATACGCAGTATTTT.

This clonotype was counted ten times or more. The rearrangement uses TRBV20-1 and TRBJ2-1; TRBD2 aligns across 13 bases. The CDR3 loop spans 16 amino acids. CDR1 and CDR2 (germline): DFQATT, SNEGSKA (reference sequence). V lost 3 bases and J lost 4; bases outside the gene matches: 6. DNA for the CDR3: TGCAGTGCTAGTGGGGGACTAGCGGGGAAGTACAATGAGCAGTTCTTC. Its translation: CSASGGLAGKYNEQFF.

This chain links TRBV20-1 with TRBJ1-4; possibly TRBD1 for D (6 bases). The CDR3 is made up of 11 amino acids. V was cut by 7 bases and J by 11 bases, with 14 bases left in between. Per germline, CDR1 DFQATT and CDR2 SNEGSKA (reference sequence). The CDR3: CSGSTGNKLFF. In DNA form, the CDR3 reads TGCAGTGGGTCTACAGGGAACAAACTGTTTTTT.

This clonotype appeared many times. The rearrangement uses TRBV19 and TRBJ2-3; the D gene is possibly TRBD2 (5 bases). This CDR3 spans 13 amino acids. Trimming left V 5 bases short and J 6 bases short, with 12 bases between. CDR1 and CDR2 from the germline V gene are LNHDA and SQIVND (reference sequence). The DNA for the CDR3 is TGTGCCAGTAGTCCCCTGCCGGGGGATACGCAGTATTTT. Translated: CASSPLPGDTQYF. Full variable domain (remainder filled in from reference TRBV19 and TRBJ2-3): DGGITQSPKYLFRKEGQNVTLSCEQNLNHDAMYWYRQDPGQGLRLIYYSQIVNDFQKGDIAEGYSVSREKKESFPLTVTSAQKNPTAFYLCASSPLPGDTQYFGPGTRLTVL.

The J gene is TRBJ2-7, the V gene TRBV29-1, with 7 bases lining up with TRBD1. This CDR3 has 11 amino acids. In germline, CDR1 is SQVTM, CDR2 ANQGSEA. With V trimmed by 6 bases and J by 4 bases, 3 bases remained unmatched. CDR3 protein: CSVGTEYEQYF. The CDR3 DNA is TGCAGCGTCGGGACAGAGTACGAGCAGTACTTC.